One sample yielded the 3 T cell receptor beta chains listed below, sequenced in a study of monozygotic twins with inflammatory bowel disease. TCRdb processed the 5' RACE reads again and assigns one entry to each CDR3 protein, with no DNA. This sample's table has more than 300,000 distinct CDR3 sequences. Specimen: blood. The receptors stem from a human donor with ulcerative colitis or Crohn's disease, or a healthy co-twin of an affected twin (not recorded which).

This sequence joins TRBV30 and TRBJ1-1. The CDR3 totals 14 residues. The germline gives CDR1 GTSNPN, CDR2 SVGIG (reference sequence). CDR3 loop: CAWALGRLNTEAFF.

CDR3 in amino acids: CSVEEGVSYEQYF. The chain links TRBV29-1 to TRBJ2-7; with no DNA, the TCRdb D assignment of TRBD1 cannot be verified. Germline loops: CDR1 SQVTM, CDR2 ANQGSEA. The CDR3 runs to 13 residues.

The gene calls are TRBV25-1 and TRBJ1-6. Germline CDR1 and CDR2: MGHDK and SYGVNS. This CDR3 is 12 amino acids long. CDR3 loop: CASSDIMTPLHF.